This entry lists 2 T cell receptor beta chains sequenced from one sample in a study of blood T cells in healthy people across ages. For the second PCR, which ran for 7 to 11 cycles, a sample-barcoded 5' primer and a J-beta primer mix were used. TCRdb fed the 5' RACE reads into MiXCR, producing one record per CDR3 protein. The data show approximately 850,000 distinct CDR3 sequences, roughly 44% seen once. The sequencing sample was made of blood. These receptors all stem from a man in his sixties in good health.

V gene TRBV5-1 combines with J gene TRBJ1-1, with D unresolved. Germline CDR1 reads SGHRS; CDR2 reads YFSETQ. Between the trimmed V and J ends, which lost 0 bases and 0 bases, there was a span of 9 bases. This CDR3 is 15 amino acids long. CDR3 nucleotides: TGCGCCAGCAGCTTGGATGTACCAGTGAACACTGAAGCTTTCTTT. Amino acid sequence: CASSLDVPVNTEAFF. Based on the CDR3 plus reference TRBV5-1 and TRBJ1-1, the full variable domain is KAGVTQTPRYLIKTRGQQVTLSCSPISGHRSVSWYQQTPGQGLQFLFEYFSETQRNKGNFPGRFSGRQFSNSRSEMNVSTLELGDSALYLCASSLDVPVNTEAFFGQGTRLTVV.

This clonotype has more than one count but fewer than ten. V usage is TRBV7-2 and J usage is TRBJ2-7; the D is unclear. The ends were cut back, 0 bases at V and 5 bases at J, with 8 bases in the middle. CDR1 SGHTA and CDR2 FQGNSA come from the germline V gene. This CDR3 has 13 residues. CDR3 sequence reads: CASSLARFDEQYF. The DNA of the CDR3 is TGTGCCAGCAGCTTAGCGCGTTTCGACGAGCAGTACTTC.